This TCR beta chain was retrieved from a study of regulatory T cells in long-lasting Graves disease. This clonotype was detected a few times. Its antigen is currently unknown. The study, taken as a whole, reports: Persistent Graves' disease cases displayed lower TCR diversity than newly diagnosed ones. Small numbers of samples may have cut accuracy.

Time point given: newly diagnosed GD, antithyroid drugs for less than 3 months. From PBMCs, RNA was extracted and then used to make the TCR library. Library construction for TCR beta used iRepertoire HTBI primers and Arm-PCR of CDR3 regions. TCRdb fed the multiplex PCR reads into MiXCR, producing one record per CDR3 protein. Of some 600,000 distinct CDR3 sequences in the sample, 15% to 20% were seen once. The CDR3 spans 16 residues. From germline, CDR1 is SEHNR and CDR2 FQNEAQ (reference sequence). V was pared by 2 bases and J by 2 bases, with 8 bases of the junction left unmatched. In addition, the sample was reused for a study of T cells in Graves' hyperthyroidism and ophthalmopathy. That paper notes: Diagnoses were established using clinical symptoms, serum thyroxine and TRAb, thyroid ultrasound and orbital computed tomography.

The sequence came from a man between 18 and 29 years old with Graves disease. The chain joins TRBV7-9 to TRBJ2-7; 8 bases line up with TRBD2. Sample: peripheral blood mononuclear cells (PBMCs), taken at new diagnosis, from a patient treated with antithyroid drugs. CDR3 residues: CASSLTTSARPYEQYF. The CDR3 DNA follows: TGTGCCAGCAGCTTAACGACTAGCGCCCGACCCTACGAGCAGTACTTC.